The 18 T cell receptor beta chains below were found in one sample sequenced in a study of early T cells in non-severe SARS-CoV-2 infection. One entry per CDR3 protein, called by TCRdb with MiXCR from the 5' RACE reads. This sample has 100,000 to 130,000 distinct CDR3 sequences; around 10% occur once, and the top ten carry 6.5% to 8%. The sequencing sample was made of whole blood. The receptors originated from an adult who was a healthcare worker with PCR-confirmed SARS-CoV-2 infection or an uninfected control (not recorded which).

V is TRBV10-3 and J is TRBJ2-7; D perhaps matches TRBD1 (5 bases). The germline V gene encodes CDR1 ENHRY and CDR2 SYGVKD. V gave up 6 bases and J gave up 0 bases, with 9 bases separating them. The CDR3 extends over 13 amino acids. The CDR3 DNA is TGTGCCATCAGAGAGACAGCCTCCTACGAGCAGTACTTC. Protein sequence: CAIRETASYEQYF.

This clonotype was counted ten times or more. The chain combines TRBV12-3 or TRBV12-4 with TRBJ2-1; D perhaps matches TRBD1 (5 bases). The CDR3 extends over 15 amino acids. The V end was cut by 7 bases, the J end by 3 bases, with 16 bases between. The CDR3 region has the DNA TGTGCCAGCACCATAAGACAGTTTCGCTACAATGAGCAGTTCTTC. Protein product: CASTIRQFRYNEQFF.

The chain employs TRBV7-9 and TRBJ2-7; weak D call: TRBD2 (6 bases). V was shortened by 5 bases and J by 3 bases, with 11 bases between the two germline ends. The V gene's germline CDR1 is SEHNR and CDR2 FQNEAQ (reference sequence). The CDR3 length is 13 residues. CDR3 coding DNA: TGTGCCAGCAGCCCCTGGGGGGACTACGAGCAGTACTTC. The encoded protein is CASSPWGDYEQYF.

The V call is TRBV18, the J call TRBJ1-4, with 9 nucleotides matching TRBD1. The V gene's germline CDR1 is KGHSH and CDR2 LQKENI. The V segment lost 6 bases and the J segment 3 bases; nucleotides outside the gene matches: 5. CDR3 size: 15 residues. This chain's CDR3 is CASSPDRGPNEKLFF. CDR3 coding DNA: TGTGCCAGCTCGCCGGACAGGGGCCCTAATGAAAAACTGTTTTTT.

This clonotype was found a few times. The J gene is TRBJ1-4, the V gene TRBV6-6, with D unresolved. Germline CDR1 MNHNY, CDR2 SVGAGI (reference sequence). This CDR3 has 12 amino acids. The CDR3 is CASYAGVEKLFF. CDR3 nucleotides: TGTGCGAGCTATGCGGGAGTGGAAAAACTGTTTTTT.

The chain employs TRBV11-2 and TRBJ2-2; D remains unclear. CDR3 length: 13 amino acids. V was clipped by 1 base and J by 6 bases, with 6 bases between them. CDR1 SGHAT and CDR2 FQNNGV come from the germline V gene. The CDR3 reads CASSLVDPGELFF. In DNA form, the CDR3 reads TGTGCCAGCAGCTTAGTAGACCCCGGGGAGCTGTTTTTT.

This clonotype was seen repeatedly, ten times or more. DNA for the CDR3: TGTGCCAGCAGCTCAGCGGGAGGACTAAGATACGAGCAGTACTTC. It specifies CASSSAGGLRYEQYF. The chain couples TRBV7-2 to TRBJ2-7; 9 bases are a match to TRBD2. Germline CDR1 reads SGHTA; CDR2 reads FQGNSA. The CDR3 is 15 amino acids. V lost 4 bases and J lost 4; bases outside the gene matches: 8.

This clonotype was observed at least ten times. V gene TRBV7-8 combines with J gene TRBJ1-1, with D unclear. The CDR3 sequence is 16 residues long. Trimming cost V 1 base and J 7 bases, with 19 bases left between them. The germline gives CDR1 SGHVS, CDR2 FQNEAQ. The CDR3 sequence is CASSLGALRRGIEAFF. In nucleotides, the CDR3 is TGTGCCAGCAGCTTAGGAGCTCTTAGACGGGGAATTGAAGCTTTCTTT. Variable domain in full (rest from reference TRBV7-8 and TRBJ1-1): GAGVSQSPRYKVAKRGQDVALRCDPISGHVSLFWYQQALGQGPEFLTYFQNEAQLDKSGLPSDRFFAERPEGSVSTLKIQRTQQEDSAVYLCASSLGALRRGIEAFFGQGTRLTVV.

At least ten counts were recorded for this clonotype. The chain uses TRBV19 and TRBJ1-5, with D hard to call. This CDR3 has 13 amino acids. Germline CDR1 reads LNHDA; CDR2 reads SQIVND (reference sequence). V lost 5 bases and J lost 4, with 9 bases in between. CDR3 sequence: CASSATVNQPQHF. CDR3 coding DNA: TGTGCCAGTAGTGCAACAGTTAATCAGCCCCAGCATTTT. Full variable domain (missing parts from reference TRBV19 and TRBJ1-5): DGGITQSPKYLFRKEGQNVTLSCEQNLNHDAMYWYRQDPGQGLRLIYYSQIVNDFQKGDIAEGYSVSREKKESFPLTVTSAQKNPTAFYLCASSATVNQPQHFGDGTRLSIL.

This clonotype was observed at least ten times. This chain uses TRBV7-2 with TRBJ2-7, with no clear D. The CDR3 is made up of 12 amino acids. The ends were cut back, 5 bases at V and 4 bases at J, with 9 bases in the middle. Germline lookup yields CDR1 SGHTA and CDR2 FQGNSA. The CDR3, as DNA: TGTGCCAGCAGCCCCATCGGATACGAGCAGTACTTC. This sequence encodes CASSPIGYEQYF. Variable domain in full (rest from reference TRBV7-2 and TRBJ2-7): GAGVSQSPSNKVTEKGKDVELRCDPISGHTALYWYRQSLGQGLEFLIYFQGNSAPDKSGLPSDRFSAERTGGSVSTLTIQRTQQEDSAVYLCASSPIGYEQYFGPGTRLTVT.

Comments on this clonotype: Since no conserved phenylalanine or tryptophan closes the CDR3, a read error is the likely cause. The chain recombines TRBV7-2 with TRBJ2-5; D uncertain. CDR3 length: 13 amino acids. Germline lookup yields CDR1 SGHTA and CDR2 FQGNSA. Trimming cost V 6 bases and J 5 bases, with 13 bases left between them. The chain's CDR3 is CASRTLPVETQYL. The DNA of the CDR3 is TGTGCCAGCAGGACTCTGCCGGTGGAGACCCAGTACCTC.

This clonotype showed up just a few times. The chain recombines TRBV12-3 or TRBV12-4 with TRBJ2-1; the match to TRBD1 covers 8 bases. There are 14 residues in the CDR3. Unmatched junction bases numbered 5, after V lost 5 bases and J lost 5 bases. The CDR3 loop is CASSLRTGHNEQFF. The CDR3, as DNA: TGTGCCAGCAGTCTACGGACAGGGCACAATGAGCAGTTCTTC.

This clonotype was detected many times. The chain has TRBV5-1 and TRBJ2-2; 7 nucleotides align to TRBD1. The CDR3 sequence is 14 residues long. The V gene's germline CDR1 is SGHRS and CDR2 YFSETQ. J was trimmed by 3 bases and V by 5 bases; bases with no gene match: 4. The CDR3 sequence: CASSWTGDTGELFF. DNA of the CDR3: TGCGCCAGCAGTTGGACAGGCGACACCGGGGAGCTGTTTTTT.

This chain joins TRBV10-3 and TRBJ2-3, with 9 bases identical to TRBD2. V shed 2 bases, J shed 0 bases, and the junction held 9 bases outside the gene matches. CDR1 is ENHRY and CDR2 is SYGVKD in the germline V gene. The CDR3 spans 18 residues. The chain's CDR3 is CAISERLAGTASTDTQYF. As DNA, the CDR3 is TGTGCCATCAGTGAGCGGCTAGCGGGGACTGCTAGCACAGATACGCAGTATTTT.

This clonotype occurred many times. The chain has TRBV12-3 or TRBV12-4 and TRBJ2-1; the match to TRBD2 covers 9 bases. The trim removed 2 bases at V and 7 bases at J, leaving 18 bases unmatched. CDR3 length: 19 residues. The CDR3 DNA is TGTGCCAGCAGTTTAACCCCTATCTGGAATAGCGGGAGTAGGAATGAGCAGTTCTTC. Translated, it gives CASSLTPIWNSGSRNEQFF.

This clonotype has a handful of counts. The chain is built from TRBV5-6 and TRBJ2-7, with D possibly matching TRBD1 (6 bases). Trimming cost V 4 bases and J 2 bases, with 16 bases left between them. This CDR3 region has 15 residues. Germline-derived CDR1 and CDR2 are SGHDT and YYEEEE. CDR3 amino acids: CASSQSPGATYEQYF. The DNA for the CDR3 is TGTGCCAGCAGCCAATCTCCAGGGGCGACCTACGAGCAGTACTTC.

This clonotype was recorded many times. The chain has TRBV2 and TRBJ2-1; tentatively, D is TRBD2 (5 bases). The CDR3 is made up of 13 amino acids. V shed 5 bases and J shed 6 bases, with 11 bases lying between them. Germline-derived CDR1 and CDR2 are SNHLY and FYNNEI. In nucleotides, the CDR3 is TGTGCCAGCAGTAGTGAACGGGGCAATGAGCAGTTCTTC. Protein: CASSSERGNEQFF.

CDR3 loop: CSARVGQNYGYTF. The CDR3, as DNA: TGCAGTGCTAGAGTGGGACAGAACTATGGCTACACCTTC. This chain connects TRBV20-1 to TRBJ1-2, with TRBD1 identical over 7 bases. The CDR3 has 13 residues. Germline V gene sequence: CDR1 DFQATT, CDR2 SNEGSKA (reference sequence). V lost 1 base to trimming and J lost 2 bases; unmatched junction nucleotides: 1.